This TCR beta chain originates from a study of OX40 agonist ivuxolimab in advanced cancers. Study-level background: Dose-escalation patients had hepatocellular carcinoma, melanoma, renal cell or head and neck cancer. Of mixed ages from about 20 to 80 and averaging approximately 60 years, the group was about 86% male.

V was clipped by 1 base and J by 9 bases; unmatched bases: 13. Germline V CDR1 and CDR2: SEHNR, FQNEAQ (reference sequence). The CDR3 loop spans 17 amino acids. Clones were read by immunoSEQ multiplex PCR, and TCRdb kept only the in-frame ones, dropping some. The data hold tens of thousands of clones, with approximately 94% observed a single time. The chain links TRBV7-9 to TRBJ2-4, with TRBD1 matching 9 bases. This sequence was found in an adult with an advanced solid tumor such as melanoma, head and neck, liver or kidney cancer. This sample comprised CD4+ or CD8+ T cells sorted from blood, obtained in a trial of the OX40 agonist ivuxolimab. CDR3 sequence reads: CASSLGAQGADSAIQYF. For the CDR3, the DNA is TGTGCCAGCAGCTTAGGCGCACAGGGGGCGGATTCGGCCATTCAGTACTTC.